This note documents a single T cell receptor beta chain sequence. In the authors' methods: Cell counts per sample came from amplifying reference gene primers. Profiled with immunoSEQ multiplex PCR; TCRdb holds only in-frame clones, not every one. V, J and clone size derive from that table, while D and trimming were established from the DNA sequence. Among around 60,000 clones listed, around 90% were seen once. This sample stems from a study of blood T cell repertoires in COVID-19. Study context: Both acute and convalescent COVID-19 samples were obtained from the United States, Italy and Spain. Sources were T cells, B-cell-depleted T cells, or PBMCs; the material itself was cDNA or gDNA.

The CDR3 runs to 13 residues. In germline, CDR1 is MDHEN, CDR2 SYDVKM. V lost 10 bases to trimming and J lost 2 bases, with 11 bases between them. The receptor comes from a woman older than 75 with active COVID-19. The rearrangement joins TRBV28 to TRBJ1-4; perhaps TRBD1 as D (6 bases). Sample: peripheral blood. The CDR3, as DNA: TGTGCCACCCAGGGGTCGACTAATGAAAAACTGTTTTTT. Its translation is CATQGSTNEKLFF. The full variable domain, its missing parts supplied by reference TRBV28 and TRBJ1-4, is DVKVTQSSRYLVKRTGEKVFLECVQDMDHENMFWYRQDPGLGLRLIYFSYDVKMKEKGDIPEGYSVSREKKERFSLILESASTNQTSMYLCATQGSTNEKLFFGSGTQLSVL.